A single TCR beta chain is shown here with its context. Its antigen is still unknown. The CDR3 totals 11 residues. Per the germline V gene, CDR1 is SQVTM and CDR2 is ANQGSEA. V was trimmed by 7 bases and J by 3 bases, leaving 9 bases between them. This sample was taken from a study of T cell repertoires in cytomegalovirus infection. For the study at large: CMV infection together with matching HLA type was indicated by public TCR beta signatures. Notes on the study in general: HLA-C-restricted CMV-specific TCR beta clonotypes were dominant in the ex vivo response.

MiXCR, run by TCRdb on the reads, gives a single entry per CDR3 protein. The sample yields roughly 600,000 distinct CDR3 sequences, around 24% seen once. The chain is built from TRBV29-1 and TRBJ1-1; D not certain. Material for sequencing was CD8+ T cells from PBMCs. The clonotype comes from a human donor in good health (CMV status not recorded). Some clones in this sample may be carry-over from other donors' samples. CDR3 loop: CSGRVDTEAFF. The CDR3 DNA reads as TGCAGCGGGCGGGTGGACACTGAAGCTTTCTTT.